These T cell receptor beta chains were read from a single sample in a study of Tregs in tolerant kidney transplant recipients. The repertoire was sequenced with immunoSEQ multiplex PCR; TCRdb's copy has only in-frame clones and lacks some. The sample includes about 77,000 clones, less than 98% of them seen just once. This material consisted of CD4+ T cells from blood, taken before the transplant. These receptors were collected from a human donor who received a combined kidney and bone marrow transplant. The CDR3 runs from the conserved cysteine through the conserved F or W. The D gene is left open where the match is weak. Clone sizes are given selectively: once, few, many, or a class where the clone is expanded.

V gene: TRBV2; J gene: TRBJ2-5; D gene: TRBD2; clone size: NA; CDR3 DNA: TGTGCCAGATGGACTAGCGGGCGATCACAAGAGACCCAGTACTTC; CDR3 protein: CARWTSGRSQETQYF
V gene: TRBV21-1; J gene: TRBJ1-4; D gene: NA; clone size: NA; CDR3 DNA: TGTGCCAGCAGCCCGGACAGGGGGTTCTTGGAAACTAATGAAAAACTGTTTTTT; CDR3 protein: CASSPDRGFLETNEKLFF
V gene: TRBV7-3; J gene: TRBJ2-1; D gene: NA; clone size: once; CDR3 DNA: TGTGCCAGCAGCTTCGTAAAGGGGTCTTTCAATGAGCAGTTCTTC; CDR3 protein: CASSFVKGSFNEQFF
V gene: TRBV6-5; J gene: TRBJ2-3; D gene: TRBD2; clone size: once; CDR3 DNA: TGTGCCAGCCGCACGGGGGGGATGGATACGCAGTATTTT; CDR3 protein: CASRTGGMDTQYF
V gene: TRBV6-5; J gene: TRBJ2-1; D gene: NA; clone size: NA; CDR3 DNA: TGTGCCAGCAGTTACCTCGGGACATTTAATGAGCAGTTCTTC; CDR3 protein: CASSYLGTFNEQFF
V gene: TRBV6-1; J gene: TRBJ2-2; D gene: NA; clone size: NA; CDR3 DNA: TGTGCCAGCAGTGACAGGGGCGACACCGGGGAGCTGTTTTTT; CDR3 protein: CASSDRGDTGELFF
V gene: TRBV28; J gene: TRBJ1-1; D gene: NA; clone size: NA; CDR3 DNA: TGTGCCAGCGAGGTAGAGGGGAGGGGGGTCAAAGCTTTCTTT; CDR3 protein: CASEVEGRGVKAFF
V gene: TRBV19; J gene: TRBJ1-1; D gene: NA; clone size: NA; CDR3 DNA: TGTGCCAGTAGTATTGGCCGCCCCTGGGCGACGAACACTGAAGCTTTCTTT; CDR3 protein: CASSIGRPWATNTEAFF
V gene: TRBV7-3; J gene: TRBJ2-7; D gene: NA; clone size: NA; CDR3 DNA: TGTGCCAGCAGCCCTCCTCGGGAGGACAGGGTCAAGTACGAGCAGTACTTC; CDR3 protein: CASSPPREDRVKYEQYF
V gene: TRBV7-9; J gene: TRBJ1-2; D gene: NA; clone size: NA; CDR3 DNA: TGTGCCAGCAGCTTAGGATCGGGGGGCTTTGGTGGCTACACCTTC; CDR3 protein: CASSLGSGGFGGYTF
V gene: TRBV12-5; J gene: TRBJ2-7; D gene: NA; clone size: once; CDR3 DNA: TGTGCTAGTGGTTTGGACAGGCAGTCCTACGAGCAGTACTTC; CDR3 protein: CASGLDRQSYEQYF
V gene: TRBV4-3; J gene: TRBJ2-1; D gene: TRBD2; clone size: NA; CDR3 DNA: TGCGCCAGCAGCCAAGACCCCAGGACTAGCGGGAGTAACAATGAGCAGTTCTTC; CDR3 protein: CASSQDPRTSGSNNEQFF
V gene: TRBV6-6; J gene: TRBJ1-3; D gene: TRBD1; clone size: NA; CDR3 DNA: TGTGCCAGCAGTTCGCACAGGGGAAGACCTGGAAACACCATATATTTT; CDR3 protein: CASSSHRGRPGNTIYF
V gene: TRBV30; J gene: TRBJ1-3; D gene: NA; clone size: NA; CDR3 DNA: TGTGCCTGGAGTGTACTGGTCAGGCCTGGAAACACCATATATTTT; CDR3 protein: CAWSVLVRPGNTIYF
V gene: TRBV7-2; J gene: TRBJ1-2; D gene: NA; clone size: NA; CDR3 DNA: TGTGCCAGCAGCTTAGGGGGCGACCCCTATGGCTACACCTTC; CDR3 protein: CASSLGGDPYGYTF
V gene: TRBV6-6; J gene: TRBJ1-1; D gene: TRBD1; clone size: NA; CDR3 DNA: TGTGCCGGAAGACAGGGGGCAGGGAACACTGAAGCTTTCTTT; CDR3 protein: CAGRQGAGNTEAFF
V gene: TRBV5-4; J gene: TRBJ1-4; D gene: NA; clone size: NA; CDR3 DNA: TGTGCCAGCAGCCTTGCGCAGGGTCAGGAAAAACTGTTTTTT; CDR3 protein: CASSLAQGQEKLFF
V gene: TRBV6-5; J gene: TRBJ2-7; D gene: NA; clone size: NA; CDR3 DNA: TGTGCCAGCAGCCGGGACACCTCCTACGAGCAGTACTTC; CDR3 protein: CASSRDTSYEQYF
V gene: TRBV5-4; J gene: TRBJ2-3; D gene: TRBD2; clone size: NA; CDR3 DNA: TGTGCCAGCAGCTCCCAGACTAGCGGAGATACGCAGTATTTT; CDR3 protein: CASSSQTSGDTQYF
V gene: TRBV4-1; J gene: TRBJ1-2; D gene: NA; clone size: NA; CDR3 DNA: TGCGCAAGCAGCCAGTCTAAGGGAGTCGACTATGGCTACACCTTC; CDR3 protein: CASSQSKGVDYGYTF
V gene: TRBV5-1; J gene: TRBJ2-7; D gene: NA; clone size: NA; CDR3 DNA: TGCGCCAGCAGCTCGACGACAGGAATCCACGAGCAGTACTTC; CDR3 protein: CASSSTTGIHEQYF
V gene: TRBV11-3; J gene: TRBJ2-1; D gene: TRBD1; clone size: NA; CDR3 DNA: TGTGCCAGCAGCCGTAGACAGGGAGCGTCCTACAATGAGCAGTTCTTC; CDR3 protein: CASSRRQGASYNEQFF
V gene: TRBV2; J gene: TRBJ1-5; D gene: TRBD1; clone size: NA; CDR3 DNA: TGTGCCAGCAGTCTTAGACAGGGAGGTAATCAGCCCCAGCATTTT; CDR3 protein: CASSLRQGGNQPQHF
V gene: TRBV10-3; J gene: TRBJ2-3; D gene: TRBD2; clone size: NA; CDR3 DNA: TGTGCCATCAGTGAGTCGAGACCTAGCGGGACAGATACGCAGTATTTT; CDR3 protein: CAISESRPSGTDTQYF
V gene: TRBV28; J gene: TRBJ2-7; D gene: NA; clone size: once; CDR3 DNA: TGTGCCAGCAGTATGGCAGGTTTGCTTTCGTACGAGCAGTACTTC; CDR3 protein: CASSMAGLLSYEQYF
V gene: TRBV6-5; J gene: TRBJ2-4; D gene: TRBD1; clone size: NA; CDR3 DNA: TGTGCCAGCAGAAGGACAGGGGGCGAAGGCATTCAGTACTTC; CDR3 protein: CASRRTGGEGIQYF
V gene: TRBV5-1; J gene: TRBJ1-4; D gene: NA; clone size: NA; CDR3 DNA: TGCGCCAGCAGCTTGGGACATTTGGGGGGGACTAATGAAAAACTGTTTTTT; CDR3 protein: CASSLGHLGGTNEKLFF
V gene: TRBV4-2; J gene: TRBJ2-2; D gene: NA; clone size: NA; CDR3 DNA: TGTGCCAGCAGCCAAGTGGCGCGCGGGTTGAACACCGGGGAGCTGTTTTTT; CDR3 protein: CASSQVARGLNTGELFF
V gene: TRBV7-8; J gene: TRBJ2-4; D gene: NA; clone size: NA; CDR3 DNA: TGTGCCAGCAGCTTAGCGGTACAGAAAAACATTCAGTACTTC; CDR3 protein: CASSLAVQKNIQYF
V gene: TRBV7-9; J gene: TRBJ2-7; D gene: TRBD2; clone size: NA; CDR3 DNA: TGTGCCAGCAGCAAGAGCGGGATGGCCTACGAGCAGTACTTC; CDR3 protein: CASSKSGMAYEQYF
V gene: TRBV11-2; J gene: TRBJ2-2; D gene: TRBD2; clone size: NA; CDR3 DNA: TGTGCCAGCAGCATACCGGGAGGTACCGGGGAGCTGTTTTTT; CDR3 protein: CASSIPGGTGELFF
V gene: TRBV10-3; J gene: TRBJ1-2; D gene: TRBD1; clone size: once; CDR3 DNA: TGTGCCATCAGTGAGTCCCAGGGGGCCTACCGAGGCTACACCTTC; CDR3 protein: CAISESQGAYRGYTF